A single sample gave rise to the 7 T cell receptor beta chains below, sequenced in a study of beta chain features in type 1 diabetes. The investigators reverse transcribed all of the isolated RNA, so they sequenced expressed TCRB transcripts. This table comes from immunoSEQ multiplex PCR, and its TCRdb copy is limited to in-frame clones, with some not included. Of hundreds of thousands of clones in the sample, 12% to 15% were seen once. Sequencing was carried out using naive CD4+ T cells from blood. These receptors were collected from a woman between 35 and 50 years old in good health.

V is TRBV23-1 and J is TRBJ1-3; D call uncertain. TRBV23-1 counts as an open reading frame of uncertain function. This CDR3 spans 12 amino acids. Trimming took 4 bases from V and 10 from J, leaving 11 bases between them. CDR3 sequence reads: CASSPGGPTIYF. CDR3 DNA: TGCGCCAGCAGTCCAGGAGGTCCGACCATATATTTT.

This chain uses TRBV7-2 with TRBJ1-2; a possible D gene is TRBD1 (6 bases). Trimming took off 5 bases at V and 4 bases at J, with 17 bases between the two ends. CDR3 size: 15 residues. The germline V gene encodes CDR1 SGHTA and CDR2 FQGNSA. CDR3 sequence: CASSHGAGEGYGYTF. The CDR3 bases are TGTGCCAGCAGCCATGGGGCAGGGGAGGGCTATGGCTACACCTTC.

The V gene is TRBV6-6, the J gene TRBJ1-2, with 7 bases fitting TRBD1. After removal of 5 bases from V and 4 bases from J, the junction contained 10 bases not matched to a gene. Germline V gene data show CDR1 as MNHNY and CDR2 as SVGAGI (reference sequence). This CDR3 is built from 15 residues. For the CDR3, the DNA is TGTGCCAGCAGTCCGACAGGGCTATTCACCTATGGCTACACCTTC. It yields the protein CASSPTGLFTYGYTF.

The chain combines TRBV9 with TRBJ2-5, with a possible D match to TRBD1 (7 bases). The CDR3 runs to 18 residues. V lost 4 bases and J lost 5, with 27 bases in between. Looked up from germline, CDR1 is SGDLS and CDR2 is YYNGEE. CDR3 nucleotide sequence: TGTGCCAGCAGCCCACGGGGGTCCGGGGAACTCAGGGGGGAGACCCAGTACTTC. Encoded protein: CASSPRGSGELRGETQYF.

The table lists this clone with a few counts. The chain links TRBV7-9 to TRBJ1-2; D is undetermined. Trimming removed 2 bases from V and 6 bases from J, with 25 bases in between. The V gene's germline CDR1 is SEHNR and CDR2 FQNEAQ (reference sequence). This CDR3 comprises 18 residues. CDR3 in DNA: TGTGCCAGCAGCTTATTAACGACCCGGGGAGGGATAGTCGATGGCTACACCTTC. This codes for CASSLLTTRGGIVDGYTF.

In this sample, this clone turned up a few times. The chain is built from TRBV27 and TRBJ2-7, with D perhaps TRBD1 (5 bases). CDR3 length: 15 amino acids. V lost 4 bases and J lost 5, with 18 bases in between. Looked up from germline, CDR1 is MNHEY and CDR2 is SMNVEV (reference sequence). The CDR3 reads CASSSGPGIVHEQYF. The CDR3 nucleotides read TGTGCCAGCAGTTCCGGGCCAGGGATCGTCCACGAGCAGTACTTC.

Worth noting for this clone: Other DNA sequences in the sample encode the same CDR3. The chain is built from TRBV18 and TRBJ1-1, with a possible D match to TRBD1 (6 bases). Looked up from germline, CDR1 is KGHSH and CDR2 is LQKENI. CDR3 length: 13 amino acids. Trimming took 4 bases from V and 1 from J, leaving 7 bases between them. This chain's CDR3 is CASSRQENTEAFF. CDR3 sequence (DNA): TGTGCCAGCTCACGACAGGAGAACACTGAAGCTTTCTTT.